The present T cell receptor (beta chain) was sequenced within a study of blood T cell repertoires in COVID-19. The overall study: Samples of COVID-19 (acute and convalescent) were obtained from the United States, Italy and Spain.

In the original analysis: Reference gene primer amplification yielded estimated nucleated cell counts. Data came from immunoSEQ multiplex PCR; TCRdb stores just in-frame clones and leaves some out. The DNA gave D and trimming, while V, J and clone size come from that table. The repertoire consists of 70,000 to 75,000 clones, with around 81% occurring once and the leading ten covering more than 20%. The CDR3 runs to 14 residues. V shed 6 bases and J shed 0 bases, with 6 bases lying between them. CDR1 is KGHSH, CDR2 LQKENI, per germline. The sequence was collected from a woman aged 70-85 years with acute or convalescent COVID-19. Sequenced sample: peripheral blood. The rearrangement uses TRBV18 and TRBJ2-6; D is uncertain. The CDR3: CASSHSSGANVLTF. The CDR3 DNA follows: TGTGCCAGCTCCCATAGCTCTGGGGCCAACGTCCTGACTTTC. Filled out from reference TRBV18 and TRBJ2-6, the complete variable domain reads NAGVMQNPRHLVRRRGQEARLRCSPMKGHSHVYWYRQLPEEGLKFMVYLQKENIIDESGMPKERFSAEFPKEGPSILRIQQVVRGDSAAYFCASSHSSGANVLTFGAGSRLTVL.